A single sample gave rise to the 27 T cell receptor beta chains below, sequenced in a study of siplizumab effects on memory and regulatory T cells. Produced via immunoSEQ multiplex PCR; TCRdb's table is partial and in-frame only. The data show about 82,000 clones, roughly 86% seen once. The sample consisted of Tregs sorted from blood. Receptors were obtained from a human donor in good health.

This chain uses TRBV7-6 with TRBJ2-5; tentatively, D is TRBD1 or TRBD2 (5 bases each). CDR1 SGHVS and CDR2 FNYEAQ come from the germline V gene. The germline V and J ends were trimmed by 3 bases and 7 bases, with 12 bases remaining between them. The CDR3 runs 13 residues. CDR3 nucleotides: TGTGCCAGCAGCTTCGGGACGGAAGGGACCCAGTACTTC. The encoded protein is CASSFGTEGTQYF.

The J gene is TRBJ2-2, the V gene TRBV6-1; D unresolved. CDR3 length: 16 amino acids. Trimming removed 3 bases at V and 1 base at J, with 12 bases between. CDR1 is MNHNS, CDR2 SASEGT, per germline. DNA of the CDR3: TGTGCCAGCAGTGACCGTAGGGTTCTGAACACCGGGGAGCTGTTTTTT. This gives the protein CASSDRRVLNTGELFF.

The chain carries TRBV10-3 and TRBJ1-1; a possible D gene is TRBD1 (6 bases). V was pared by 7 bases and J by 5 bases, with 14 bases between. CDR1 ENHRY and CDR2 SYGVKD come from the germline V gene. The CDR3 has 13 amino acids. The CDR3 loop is CAIMPQGRTEAFF. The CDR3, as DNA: TGTGCCATCATGCCCCAGGGGAGAACTGAAGCTTTCTTT.

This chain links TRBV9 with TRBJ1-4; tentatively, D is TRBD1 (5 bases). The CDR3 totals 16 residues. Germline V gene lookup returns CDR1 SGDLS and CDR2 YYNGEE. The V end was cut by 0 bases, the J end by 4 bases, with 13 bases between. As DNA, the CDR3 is TGTGCCAGCAGCGTAGTGGGGGATCGCGGTAATGAAAAACTGTTTTTT. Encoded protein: CASSVVGDRGNEKLFF.

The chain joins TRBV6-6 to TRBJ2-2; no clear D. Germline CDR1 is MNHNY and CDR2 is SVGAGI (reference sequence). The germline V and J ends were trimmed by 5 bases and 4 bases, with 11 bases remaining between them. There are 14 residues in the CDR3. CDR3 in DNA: TGTGCCAGCAGTGTTAGGACGCTCACCGGGGAGCTGTTTTTT. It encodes CASSVRTLTGELFF.

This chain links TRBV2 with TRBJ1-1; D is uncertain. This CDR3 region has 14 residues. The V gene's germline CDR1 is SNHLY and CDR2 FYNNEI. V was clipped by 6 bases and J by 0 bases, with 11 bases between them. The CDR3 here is CASSQRAMNTEAFF. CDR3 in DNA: TGTGCCAGCAGCCAAAGGGCCATGAACACTGAAGCTTTCTTT.

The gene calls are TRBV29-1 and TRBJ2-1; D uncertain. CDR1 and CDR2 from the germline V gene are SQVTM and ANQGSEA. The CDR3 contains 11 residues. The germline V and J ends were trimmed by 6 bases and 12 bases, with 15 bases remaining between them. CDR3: CSVVFGVGQFF. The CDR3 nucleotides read TGCAGCGTCGTCTTCGGTGTGGGGCAGTTCTTC.

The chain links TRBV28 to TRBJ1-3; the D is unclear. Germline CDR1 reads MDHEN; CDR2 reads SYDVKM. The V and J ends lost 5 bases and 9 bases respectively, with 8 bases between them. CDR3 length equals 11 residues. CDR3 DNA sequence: TGTGCCAGCAGTAGCCTTTCCACCATATATTTT. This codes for CASSSLSTIYF.

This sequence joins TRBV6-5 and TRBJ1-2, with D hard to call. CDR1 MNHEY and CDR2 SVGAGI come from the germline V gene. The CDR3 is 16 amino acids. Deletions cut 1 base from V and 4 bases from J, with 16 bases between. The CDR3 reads CASSYYLTGGAYGYTF. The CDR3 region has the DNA TGTGCCAGCAGTTACTATCTAACGGGAGGTGCCTATGGCTACACCTTC.

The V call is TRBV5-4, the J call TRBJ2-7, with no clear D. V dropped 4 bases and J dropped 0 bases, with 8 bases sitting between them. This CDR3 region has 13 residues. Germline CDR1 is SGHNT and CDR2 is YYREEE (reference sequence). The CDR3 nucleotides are TGTGCCAGCAGCCGAGAGAGCTCCTACGAGCAGTACTTC. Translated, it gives CASSRESSYEQYF.

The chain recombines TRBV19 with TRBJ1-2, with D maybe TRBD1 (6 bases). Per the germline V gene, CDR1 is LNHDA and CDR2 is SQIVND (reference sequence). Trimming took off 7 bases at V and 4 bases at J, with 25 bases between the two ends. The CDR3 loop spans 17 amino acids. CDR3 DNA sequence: TGTGCCAGTACTGCCCGAGAGTCCGGGAACAGGGTCTATGGCTACACCTTC. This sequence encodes CASTARESGNRVYGYTF.

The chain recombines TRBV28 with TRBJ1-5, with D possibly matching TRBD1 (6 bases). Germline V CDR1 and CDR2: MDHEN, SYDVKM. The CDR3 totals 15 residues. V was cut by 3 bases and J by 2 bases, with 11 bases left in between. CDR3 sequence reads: CASSFGQSGNQPQHF. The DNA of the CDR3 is TGTGCCAGCAGTTTCGGACAGTCTGGCAATCAGCCCCAGCATTTT.

The CDR3 is CASSSAADTQYF. The CDR3 DNA follows: TGCGCCAGCAGCTCAGCAGCAGATACGCAGTATTTT. The gene calls are TRBV5-1 and TRBJ2-3; D is ambiguous. Germline V gene data show CDR1 as SGHRS and CDR2 as YFSETQ. V was pared by 3 bases and J by 4 bases, with 6 bases between. The CDR3 consists of 12 residues. Based on the CDR3 plus reference TRBV5-1 and TRBJ2-3, the full variable domain is KAGVTQTPRYLIKTRGQQVTLSCSPISGHRSVSWYQQTPGQGLQFLFEYFSETQRNKGNFPGRFSGRQFSNSRSEMNVSTLELGDSALYLCASSSAADTQYFGPGTRLTVL.

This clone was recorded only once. The CDR3 sequence: CASSKDRVITGELFF. CDR3 DNA: TGTGCCAGCAGTAAAGACAGGGTCATCACCGGGGAGCTGTTTTTT. The V call is TRBV2, the J call TRBJ2-2, with TRBD1 matching 7 bases. Trimming removed 5 bases from V and 4 bases from J; junction bases left unmatched: 7. The CDR3 sequence is 15 residues long. CDR1 is SNHLY, CDR2 FYNNEI, per germline.

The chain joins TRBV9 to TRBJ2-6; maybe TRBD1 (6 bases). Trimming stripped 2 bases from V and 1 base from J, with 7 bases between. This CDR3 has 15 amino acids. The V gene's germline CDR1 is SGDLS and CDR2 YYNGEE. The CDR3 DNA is TGTGCCAGCAGCGTCAGGGGATCTGGGGCCAACGTCCTGACTTTC. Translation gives CASSVRGSGANVLTF.

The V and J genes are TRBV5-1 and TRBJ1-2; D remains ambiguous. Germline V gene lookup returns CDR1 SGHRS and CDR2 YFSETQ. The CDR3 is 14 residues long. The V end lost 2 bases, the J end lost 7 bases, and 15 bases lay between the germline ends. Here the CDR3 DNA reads TGCGCCAGCAGCTTCGCAGACCGAGATGGTGGCTACACCTTC. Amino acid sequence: CASSFADRDGGYTF.

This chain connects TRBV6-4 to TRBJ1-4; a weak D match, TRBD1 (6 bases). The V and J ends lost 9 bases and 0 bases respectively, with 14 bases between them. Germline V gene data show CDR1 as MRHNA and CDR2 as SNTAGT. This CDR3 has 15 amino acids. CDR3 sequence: CARRTDLATNEKLFF. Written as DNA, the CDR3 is TGTGCCAGAAGGACAGACCTTGCAACTAATGAAAAACTGTTTTTT.

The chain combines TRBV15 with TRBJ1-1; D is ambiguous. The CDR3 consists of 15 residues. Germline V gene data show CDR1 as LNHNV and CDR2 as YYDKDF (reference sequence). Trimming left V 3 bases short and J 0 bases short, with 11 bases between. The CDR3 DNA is TGTGCCACCAGCAGTCTCCGTGGGATGAACACTGAAGCTTTCTTT. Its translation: CATSSLRGMNTEAFF.

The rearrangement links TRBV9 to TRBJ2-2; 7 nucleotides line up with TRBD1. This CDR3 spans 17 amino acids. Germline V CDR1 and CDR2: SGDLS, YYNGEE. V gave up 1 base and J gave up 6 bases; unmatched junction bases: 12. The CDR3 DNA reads TGTGCCAGCAGCGTACTTCGAGGGGGCGCACAAGCCGGGGAGCTGTTTTTT. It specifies CASSVLRGGAQAGELFF.

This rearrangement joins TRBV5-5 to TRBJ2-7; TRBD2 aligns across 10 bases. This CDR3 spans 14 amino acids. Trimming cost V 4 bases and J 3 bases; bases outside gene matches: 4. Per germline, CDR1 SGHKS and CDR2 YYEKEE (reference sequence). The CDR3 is CASSLWTSGYEQYF. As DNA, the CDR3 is TGTGCCAGCAGCCTGTGGACTAGCGGCTACGAGCAGTACTTC.

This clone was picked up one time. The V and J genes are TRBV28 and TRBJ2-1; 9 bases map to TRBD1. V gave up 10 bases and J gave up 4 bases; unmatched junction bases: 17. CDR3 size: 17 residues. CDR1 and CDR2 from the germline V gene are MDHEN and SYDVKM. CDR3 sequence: CATNGVAGQGIYNEQFF. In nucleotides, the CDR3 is TGTGCCACCAACGGGGTGGCGGGACAGGGAATTTACAATGAGCAGTTCTTC.

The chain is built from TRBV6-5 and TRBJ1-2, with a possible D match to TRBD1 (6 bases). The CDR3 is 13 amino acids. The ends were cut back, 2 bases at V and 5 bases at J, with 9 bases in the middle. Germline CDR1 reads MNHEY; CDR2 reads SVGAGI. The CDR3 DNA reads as TGTGCCAGCAGTTACAGGGGGAGGTATGGCTACACCTTC. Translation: CASSYRGRYGYTF.

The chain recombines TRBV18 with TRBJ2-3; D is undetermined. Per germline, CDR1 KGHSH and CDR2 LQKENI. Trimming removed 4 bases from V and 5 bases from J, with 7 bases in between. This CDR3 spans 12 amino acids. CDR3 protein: CASSHQEDTQYF. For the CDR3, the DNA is TGTGCCAGCTCACATCAGGAAGATACGCAGTATTTT.

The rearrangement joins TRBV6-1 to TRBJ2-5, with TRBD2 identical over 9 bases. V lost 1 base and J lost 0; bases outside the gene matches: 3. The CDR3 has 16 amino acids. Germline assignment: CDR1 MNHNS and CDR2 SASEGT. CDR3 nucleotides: TGTGCCAGCAGTGAAGTCCTAGCGGGGCACCAAGAGACCCAGTACTTC. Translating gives CASSEVLAGHQETQYF.

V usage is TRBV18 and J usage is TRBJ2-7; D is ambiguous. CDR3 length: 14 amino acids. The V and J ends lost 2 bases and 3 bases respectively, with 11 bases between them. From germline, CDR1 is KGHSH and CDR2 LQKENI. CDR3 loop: CASSPIRSLYEQYF. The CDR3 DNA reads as TGTGCCAGCTCACCAATTCGCAGCCTCTACGAGCAGTACTTC.

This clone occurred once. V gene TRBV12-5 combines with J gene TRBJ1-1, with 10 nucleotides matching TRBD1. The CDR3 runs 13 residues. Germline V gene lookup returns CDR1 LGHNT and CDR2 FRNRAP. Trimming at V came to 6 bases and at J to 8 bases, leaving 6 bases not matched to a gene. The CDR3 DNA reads TGTGCTAGTGGACAGGGACAGGGGCCCGAAGCTTTCTTT. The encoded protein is CASGQGQGPEAFF.

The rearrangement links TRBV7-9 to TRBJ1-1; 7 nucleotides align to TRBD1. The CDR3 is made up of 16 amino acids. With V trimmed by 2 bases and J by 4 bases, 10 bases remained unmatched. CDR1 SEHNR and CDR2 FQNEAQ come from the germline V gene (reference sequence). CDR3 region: CASSLTTGSWATEAFF. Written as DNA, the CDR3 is TGTGCCAGCAGCTTAACGACAGGGTCCTGGGCCACTGAAGCTTTCTTT. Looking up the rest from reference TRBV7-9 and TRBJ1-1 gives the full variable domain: DTGVSQNPRHKITKRGQNVTFRCDPISEHNRLYWYRQTLGQGPEFLTYFQNEAQLEKSRLLSDRFSAERPKGSFSTLEIQRTEQGDSAMYLCASSLTTGSWATEAFFGQGTRLTVV.